The source of this TCR beta chain is a study of beta chain features in type 1 diabetes. Whole-study findings and limits: Patients and controls would share equally any PCR tilt toward shorter templates. In every one of the four CD4+ subsets, TCRB CDR3s were moderately but significantly shorter in Type 1 diabetes patients.

Sorting of CD4+ naive, central memory, regulatory and stem cell-like memory cells was performed via CD45RO/CCR7/CD25/CD127/CD95/CD27. The V and J ends lost 5 bases and 4 bases, in that order; junction bases with no gene match: 7. The CDR3 consists of 15 residues. Germline CDR1 is SGHTA and CDR2 is FQGTGA. Every isolated RNA sample was fully reverse transcribed, so sequencing captured expressed TCRB transcripts. Regulatory, naive and central memory T cell samples averaged about 3.57 million reads. Profiling relied on immunoSEQ multiplex PCR, and the TCRdb table lists in-frame clones only, not all of them. The data contain approximately 730,000 clones, roughly 13% of them seen just once; the ten biggest clones take up roughly 0.022%. The sample holds a few counts of this clone. Its antigen remains unknown.

This sequence joins TRBV7-3 and TRBJ2-1, with 8 bases that match TRBD2. The sequenced sample was naive CD4+ T cells from blood. The TCR was taken from a young man with type 1 diabetes. DNA for the CDR3: TGTGCCAGCAGCGCCTTAGGCGGGAGGTACAATGAGCAGTTCTTC. The encoded protein is CASSALGGRYNEQFF.